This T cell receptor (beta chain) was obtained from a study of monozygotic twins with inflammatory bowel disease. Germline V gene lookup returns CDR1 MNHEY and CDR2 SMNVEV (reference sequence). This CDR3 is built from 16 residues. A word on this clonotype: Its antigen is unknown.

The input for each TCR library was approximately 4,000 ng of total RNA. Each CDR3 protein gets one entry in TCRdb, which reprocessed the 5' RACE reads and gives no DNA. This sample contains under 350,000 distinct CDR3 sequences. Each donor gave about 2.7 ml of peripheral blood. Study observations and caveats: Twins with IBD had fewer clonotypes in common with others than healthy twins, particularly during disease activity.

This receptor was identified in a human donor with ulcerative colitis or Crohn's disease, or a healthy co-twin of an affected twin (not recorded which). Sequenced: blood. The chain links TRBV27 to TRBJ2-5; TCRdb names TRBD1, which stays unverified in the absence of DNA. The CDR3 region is CASSLGVGTPQETQYF.